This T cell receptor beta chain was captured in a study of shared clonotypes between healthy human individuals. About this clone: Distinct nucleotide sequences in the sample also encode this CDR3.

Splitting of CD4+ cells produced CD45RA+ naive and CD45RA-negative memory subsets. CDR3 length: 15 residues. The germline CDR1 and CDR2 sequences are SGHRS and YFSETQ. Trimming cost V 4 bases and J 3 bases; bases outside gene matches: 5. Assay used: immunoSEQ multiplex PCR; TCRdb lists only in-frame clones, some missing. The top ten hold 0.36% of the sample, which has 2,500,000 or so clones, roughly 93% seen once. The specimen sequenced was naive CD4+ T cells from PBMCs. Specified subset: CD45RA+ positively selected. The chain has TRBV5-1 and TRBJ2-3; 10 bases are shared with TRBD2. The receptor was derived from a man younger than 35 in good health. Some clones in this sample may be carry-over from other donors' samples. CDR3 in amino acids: CASSARTSGTDTQYF. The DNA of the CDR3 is TGCGCCAGCAGCGCGAGGACTAGCGGAACAGATACGCAGTATTTT.